The T cell receptor beta chain described here comes from a study of cytomegalovirus exposure and HLA in healthy donors. Study-level findings and limits: Certain indistinguishable V segments, among them TRBV6-2 and TRBV6-3, were excluded. Previous analysis showed most TCR beta V segments were productive about 87% or about 30% of the time. In a later analysis, productive TCRs from donors in an Asian-associated ancestry cluster reportedly carried fewer N-insertions than the cohort mean.

The PCR contained 60 Vbeta and 13 Jbeta primers. TCRdb's table, derived via immunoSEQ multiplex PCR, lists solely in-frame clones and lacks some. This sample carries under 200,000 clones, around 84% of them seen once, and the ten largest clones take 1.9%. Worth noting for this clone: What it binds is unknown.

The CDR3 sequence is 14 residues long. CDR1 and CDR2 (germline): SGHVS, FQNEAQ. Trimming left V 3 bases short and J 6 bases short, with 15 bases between. The receptor comes from a man aged 18-30 years in good health and CMV-seronegative. The V call is TRBV7-8, the J call TRBJ2-7, with D perhaps matching TRBD1 (5 bases). Sequencing was performed on PBMCs. For the CDR3, the DNA is TGTGCCAGCAGCTTTGACAGACACCTGGGCGAGCAGTACTTC. This translates into CASSFDRHLGEQYF.